This T cell receptor (beta chain) comes out of a study of patients and donors after allogeneic stem cell transplantation. Germline V CDR1 and CDR2: SGHTA, FQGNSA. This CDR3 has 17 amino acids. Between the trimmed V and J ends, which lost 1 base and 8 bases, there was a span of 20 bases. TCRdb redid the calling of the RT-PCR reads with MiXCR, one entry per CDR3 protein. The sample holds fewer than 250,000 distinct CDR3 sequences; 11% to 15% are singletons and the top ten take approximately 10%. This clonotype was picked up a small number of times. The sample taken for sequencing was blood, either unsorted or a sorted T cell fraction (not recorded which). The receptor comes from a human donor who was either an allogeneic HSCT recipient or a stem cell or donor lymphocyte infusion donor (not recorded which). It is not recorded whose cells these are; they may come from a transplant donor. This chain joins TRBV7-2 and TRBJ1-4; maybe TRBD1 (6 bases). The CDR3 bases are TGTGCCAGCAGCTTAGACATTTTCGGGGGGCGAAGGGAAAAACTGTTTTTT. Amino acids: CASSLDIFGGRREKLFF.